The 17 T cell receptor beta chains presented below share a single source sample, sequenced in a study of CD8+ T cells in alopecia areata. Sequencing templates came from extracted RNA that was reverse transcribed into cDNA. Some clones are missing from TCRdb's copy, which holds only in-frame ones; the method was immunoSEQ multiplex PCR. The table includes some 51,000 clones, over 95% detected once. The sequences come from CD8+ T cells sorted from blood, collected at week 0. The receptor source for this set is a human donor with alopecia areata.

The chain has TRBV4-1 and TRBJ2-1, with D unclear. The germline V gene has CDR1 MGHRA and CDR2 YSYEKL. The ends were cut back, 0 bases at V and 0 bases at J, with 12 bases in the middle. The CDR3 totals 17 residues. The DNA of the CDR3 is TGCGCCAGCAGCCAAGAGACCGCCCCGAGCTCCTACAATGAGCAGTTCTTC. Translated: CASSQETAPSSYNEQFF.

V is TRBV4-3 and J is TRBJ2-7, with D uncertain. This CDR3 contains 13 residues. Deletions cut 1 base from V and 4 bases from J, with 8 bases between. Germline V gives CDR1 LGHNA, CDR2 YSLEER. CDR3 DNA: TGCGCCAGCAGCCAAGGAGCAGGATACGAGCAGTACTTC. Its protein is CASSQGAGYEQYF.

V and J are TRBV7-9 and TRBJ1-2; maybe TRBD1 (5 bases). Trimming cost V 1 base and J 0 bases, with 12 bases left between them. CDR3 length: 16 amino acids. Germline assignment: CDR1 SEHNR and CDR2 FQNEAQ (reference sequence). CDR3 sequence reads: CASSLGGAVSNYGYTF. DNA for the CDR3: TGTGCCAGCAGCTTAGGCGGGGCAGTCTCTAACTATGGCTACACCTTC.

This clone came up once. CDR3 in DNA: TGCGCCAGCAACAGGGCGCCCACCGGGGAGCTGTTTTTT. The encoded protein is CASNRAPTGELFF. The chain recombines TRBV5-1 with TRBJ2-2; D is possibly TRBD1 (6 bases). Trimming removed 6 bases from V and 4 bases from J, with 10 bases in between. From germline, CDR1 is SGHRS and CDR2 YFSETQ. The CDR3 is 13 residues long. The full variable domain, completed using reference TRBV5-1 and TRBJ2-2, is KAGVTQTPRYLIKTRGQQVTLSCSPISGHRSVSWYQQTPGQGLQFLFEYFSETQRNKGNFPGRFSGRQFSNSRSEMNVSTLELGDSALYLCASNRAPTGELFFGEGSRLTVL.

V and J are TRBV11-2 and TRBJ1-1; TRBD1 matches 10 bases. The length of the CDR3 is 18 residues. Germline trimming cut 2 bases from V and 3 bases from J; bases unmatched to any gene: 12. Per germline, CDR1 SGHAT and CDR2 FQNNGV. CDR3 loop: CASSLWYGTGVVDTEAFF. The DNA for the CDR3 is TGTGCCAGCAGCTTATGGTACGGGACAGGGGTAGTAGACACTGAAGCTTTCTTT.

The chain uses TRBV7-9 and TRBJ2-5; the match to TRBD2 covers 12 bases. Losses at the gene ends were 5 bases for V and 5 bases for J; bases not matched to a gene: 9. The CDR3 is made up of 16 amino acids. Germline CDR1 is SEHNR and CDR2 is FQNEAQ (reference sequence). CDR3: CASSQVGLAGLETQYF. The CDR3 region has the DNA TGTGCCAGCAGCCAAGTCGGACTAGCGGGACTCGAGACCCAGTACTTC.

This sequence joins TRBV10-3 and TRBJ2-7; 9 bases map to TRBD2. V lost 0 bases and J lost 0; bases outside the gene matches: 6. The V gene's germline CDR1 is ENHRY and CDR2 SYGVKD. The CDR3 contains 17 residues. DNA of the CDR3: TGTGCCATCAGTGAGTCAGGTCTAGCGGGGTCCTCCTACGAGCAGTACTTC. Its translation: CAISESGLAGSSYEQYF.

This clone was seen only once. The V gene is TRBV6-1, the J gene TRBJ2-7; D perhaps matches TRBD1 (5 bases). The germline gives CDR1 MNHNS, CDR2 SASEGT. Trimming left V 2 bases short and J 2 bases short, with 13 bases between. The CDR3 contains 15 residues. CDR3 protein: CASSEFVGAAYEQYF. CDR3 sequence (DNA): TGTGCCAGCAGTGAATTTGTAGGGGCAGCCTACGAGCAGTACTTC.

V gene TRBV19 combines with J gene TRBJ1-5, with a weak D call TRBD1 (6 bases). Germline CDR1 LNHDA, CDR2 SQIVND (reference sequence). This CDR3 comprises 15 residues. V was trimmed by 1 base and J by 4 bases, leaving 11 bases between them. In DNA, the CDR3 is TGTGCCAGTAGTATAGTCCGGCAGGGGAATCAGCCCCAGCATTTT. Protein product: CASSIVRQGNQPQHF. The variable domain in full, completed from reference TRBV19 and TRBJ1-5, reads DGGITQSPKYLFRKEGQNVTLSCEQNLNHDAMYWYRQDPGQGLRLIYYSQIVNDFQKGDIAEGYSVSREKKESFPLTVTSAQKNPTAFYLCASSIVRQGNQPQHFGDGTRLSIL.

The rearrangement uses TRBV29-1 and TRBJ2-1; perhaps D is TRBD1 or TRBD2 (5 bases each). Trimming shortened V by 4 bases and J by 8 bases, and 18 bases separated the two germline ends. The CDR3 is made up of 14 amino acids. Germline CDR1 is SQVTM and CDR2 is ANQGSEA. The CDR3 DNA is TGCAGCGTTGCGGGGCTTAGGGTTGGCGATGAGCAGTTCTTC. The encoded protein is CSVAGLRVGDEQFF.

The V gene is TRBV6-5, the J gene TRBJ1-1; D unclear. The CDR3 covers 13 residues. CDR1 is MNHEY, CDR2 SVGAGI, per germline. Trimming removed 6 bases at V and 1 base at J, with 9 bases between. The CDR3 loop reads CASRVGRNTEAFF. CDR3 DNA: TGTGCCAGCAGGGTAGGTAGGAACACTGAAGCTTTCTTT.

This clone showed up just once. The rearrangement joins TRBV4-1 to TRBJ2-3; 11 bases are a match to TRBD2. V trimming: 3 bases; J trimming: 3 bases; junction bases outside the gene matches: 2. The CDR3 is made up of 15 amino acids. Germline V gene lookup returns CDR1 MGHRA and CDR2 YSYEKL. The DNA for the CDR3 is TGCGCCAGCAGCCACCCTAGCGGGGGGACAGATACGCAGTATTTT. Translated: CASSHPSGGTDTQYF.

The rearrangement links TRBV5-1 to TRBJ2-1; TRBD1 is a possible D gene (5 bases). This CDR3 region has 15 residues. The germline V gene has CDR1 SGHRS and CDR2 YFSETQ. The V and J ends lost 2 bases and 7 bases respectively, with 16 bases between them. CDR3 sequence (DNA): TGCGCCAGCAGCTTTTTTCCAGGGCTAGAGAATGAGCAGTTCTTC. This gives the protein CASSFFPGLENEQFF. Full variable domain (rest looked up from reference TRBV5-1 and TRBJ2-1): KAGVTQTPRYLIKTRGQQVTLSCSPISGHRSVSWYQQTPGQGLQFLFEYFSETQRNKGNFPGRFSGRQFSNSRSEMNVSTLELGDSALYLCASSFFPGLENEQFFGPGTRLTVL.

The chain carries TRBV7-9 and TRBJ2-5; 8 bases fit TRBD1. The junction had 17 bases not matched to a gene; V was cut back by 5 bases and J by 9 bases. There are 16 residues in the CDR3. Germline CDR1 reads SEHNR; CDR2 reads FQNEAQ (reference sequence). The CDR3 protein is CASSPQYGRGHQAQYF. DNA of the CDR3: TGTGCCAGCAGCCCGCAGTACGGCAGGGGGCACCAGGCCCAGTACTTC. Variable domain in full (rest from reference TRBV7-9 and TRBJ2-5): DTGVSQNPRHKITKRGQNVTFRCDPISEHNRLYWYRQTLGQGPEFLTYFQNEAQLEKSRLLSDRFSAERPKGSFSTLEIQRTEQGDSAMYLCASSPQYGRGHQAQYFGPGTRLLVL.

The rearrangement joins TRBV7-9 to TRBJ2-1; TRBD2 aligns across 9 bases. The germline CDR1 and CDR2 sequences are SEHNR and FQNEAQ (reference sequence). V shed 5 bases and J 8 bases; nucleotides not matched to a gene: 7. This CDR3 has 14 amino acids. DNA of the CDR3: TGTGCCAGCAGCGGGGGACTAGCAGGCTATGAGCAGTTCTTC. Its translation is CASSGGLAGYEQFF.

The rearrangement joins TRBV15 to TRBJ2-3; no reliable D call. The ends were cut back, 5 bases at V and 1 base at J, with 7 bases in the middle. Germline V CDR1 and CDR2: LNHNV, YYDKDF (reference sequence). CDR3 size: 13 residues. The CDR3 DNA is TGTGCCACCAGCCAAAGGGGCACAGATACGCAGTATTTT. Translating it yields CATSQRGTDTQYF.

V is TRBV4-1 and J is TRBJ2-7; TRBD2 agrees at 8 bases. The CDR3 is 15 residues long. CDR1 and CDR2 (germline): MGHRA, YSYEKL. Trimming removed 3 bases from V and 1 base from J; junction bases left unmatched: 5. The DNA for the CDR3 is TGCGCCAGCAGCCACCTTAGCGGGGAATCCTACGAGCAGTACTTC. It is translated as CASSHLSGESYEQYF.